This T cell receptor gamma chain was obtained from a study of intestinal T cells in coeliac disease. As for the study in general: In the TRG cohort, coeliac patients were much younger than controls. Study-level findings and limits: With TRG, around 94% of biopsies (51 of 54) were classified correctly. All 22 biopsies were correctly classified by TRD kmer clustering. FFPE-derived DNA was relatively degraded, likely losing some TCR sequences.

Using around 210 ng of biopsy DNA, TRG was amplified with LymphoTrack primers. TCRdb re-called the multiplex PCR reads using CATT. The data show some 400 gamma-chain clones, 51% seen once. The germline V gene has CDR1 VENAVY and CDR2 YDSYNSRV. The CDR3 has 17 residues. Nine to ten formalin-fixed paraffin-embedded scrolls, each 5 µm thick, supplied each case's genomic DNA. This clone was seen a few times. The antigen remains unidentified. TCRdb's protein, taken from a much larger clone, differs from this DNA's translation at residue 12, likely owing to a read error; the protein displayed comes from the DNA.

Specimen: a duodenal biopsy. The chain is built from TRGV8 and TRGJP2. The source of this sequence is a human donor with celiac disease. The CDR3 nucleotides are TGTGCCACCTGGGATAAGGAATCCCGCGGTAGTAATTGGATCAAGACGTTT. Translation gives CATWDKESRGSNWIKTF.